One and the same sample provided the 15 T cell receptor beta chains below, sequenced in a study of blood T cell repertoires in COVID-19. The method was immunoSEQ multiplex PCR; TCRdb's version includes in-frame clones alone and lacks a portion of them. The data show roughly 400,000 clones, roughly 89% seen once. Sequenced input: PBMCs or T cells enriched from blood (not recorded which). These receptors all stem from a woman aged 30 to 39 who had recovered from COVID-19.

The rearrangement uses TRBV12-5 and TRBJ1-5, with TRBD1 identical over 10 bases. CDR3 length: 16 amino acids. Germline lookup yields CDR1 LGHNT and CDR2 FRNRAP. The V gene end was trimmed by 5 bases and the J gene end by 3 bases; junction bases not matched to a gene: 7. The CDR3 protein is CASGTWTGGNNQPQHF. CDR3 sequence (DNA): TGTGCTAGTGGTACATGGACAGGGGGAAACAATCAGCCCCAGCATTTT.

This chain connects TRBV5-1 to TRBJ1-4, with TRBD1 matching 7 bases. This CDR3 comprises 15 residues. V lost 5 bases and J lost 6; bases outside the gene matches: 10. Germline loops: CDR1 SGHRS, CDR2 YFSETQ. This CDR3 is CASSSRTGGDEKLFF. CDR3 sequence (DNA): TGCGCCAGCAGTTCAAGGACAGGAGGGGATGAAAAACTGTTTTTT.

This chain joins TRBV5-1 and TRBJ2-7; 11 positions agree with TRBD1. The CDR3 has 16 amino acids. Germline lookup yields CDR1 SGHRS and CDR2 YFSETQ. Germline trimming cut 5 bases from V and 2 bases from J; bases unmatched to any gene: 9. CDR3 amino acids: CASRDEPGQGAYEQYF. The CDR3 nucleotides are TGCGCCAGCAGAGATGAACCGGGACAGGGGGCCTACGAGCAGTACTTC.

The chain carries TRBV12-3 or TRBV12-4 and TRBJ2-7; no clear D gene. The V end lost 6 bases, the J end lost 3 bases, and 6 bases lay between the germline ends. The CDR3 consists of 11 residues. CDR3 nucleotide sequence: TGTGCCAGCAGCCCCGGCTACGAGCAGTACTTC. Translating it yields CASSPGYEQYF.

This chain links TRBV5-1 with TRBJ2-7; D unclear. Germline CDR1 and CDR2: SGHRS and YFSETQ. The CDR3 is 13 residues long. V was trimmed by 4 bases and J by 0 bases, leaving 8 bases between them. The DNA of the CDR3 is TGCGCCAGCAGCATACAGAGCTCCTACGAGCAGTACTTC. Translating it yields CASSIQSSYEQYF.

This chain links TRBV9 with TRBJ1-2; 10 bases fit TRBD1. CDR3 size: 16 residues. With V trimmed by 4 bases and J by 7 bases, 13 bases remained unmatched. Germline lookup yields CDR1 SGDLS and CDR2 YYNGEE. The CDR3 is CASSQRRQGAFRGYTF. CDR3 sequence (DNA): TGTGCCAGCAGCCAGCGGCGACAGGGGGCATTCCGTGGCTACACCTTC.

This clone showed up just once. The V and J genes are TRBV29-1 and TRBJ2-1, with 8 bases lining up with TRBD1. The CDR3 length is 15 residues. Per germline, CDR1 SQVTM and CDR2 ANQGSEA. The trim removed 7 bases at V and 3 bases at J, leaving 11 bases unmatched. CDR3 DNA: TGCAGCGGAACAGGGGGGTCTCTCAACTACAATGAGCAGTTCTTC. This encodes CSGTGGSLNYNEQFF.

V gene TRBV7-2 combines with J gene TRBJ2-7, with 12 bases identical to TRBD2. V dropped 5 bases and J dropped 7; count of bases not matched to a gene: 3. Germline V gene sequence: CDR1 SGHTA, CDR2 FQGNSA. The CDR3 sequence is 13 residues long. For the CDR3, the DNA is TGTGCCAGCAGCCCAGGACTAGCGGGAGAGCAGTACTTC. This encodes CASSPGLAGEQYF.

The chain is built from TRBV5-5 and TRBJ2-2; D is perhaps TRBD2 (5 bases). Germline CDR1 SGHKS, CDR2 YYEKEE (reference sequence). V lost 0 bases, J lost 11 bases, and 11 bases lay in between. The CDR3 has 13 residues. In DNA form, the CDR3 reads TGTGCCAGCAGCTTGGCCGAGGGCCGTGAGCTGTTTTTT. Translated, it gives CASSLAEGRELFF.

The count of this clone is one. CDR3 nucleotide sequence: TGTGCCAGCAGTCGAGGCGGAGGGGCCTATGGCTACACCTTC. It encodes CASSRGGGAYGYTF. The chain carries TRBV6-4 and TRBJ1-2, with D possibly matching TRBD1 (5 bases). V lost 5 bases and J lost 4, with 14 bases in between. The germline CDR1 and CDR2 sequences are MRHNA and SNTAGT. The CDR3 covers 14 residues.

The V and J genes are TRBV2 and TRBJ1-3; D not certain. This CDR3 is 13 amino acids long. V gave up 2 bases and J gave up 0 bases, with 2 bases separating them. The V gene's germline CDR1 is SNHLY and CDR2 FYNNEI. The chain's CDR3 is CASSEHSGNTIYF. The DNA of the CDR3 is TGTGCCAGCAGTGAACACTCTGGAAACACCATATATTTT.

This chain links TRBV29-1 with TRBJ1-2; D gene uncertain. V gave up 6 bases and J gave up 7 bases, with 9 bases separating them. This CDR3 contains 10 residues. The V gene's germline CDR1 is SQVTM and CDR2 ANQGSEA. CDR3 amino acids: CSVGDTGYTF. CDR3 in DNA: TGCAGCGTCGGTGACACTGGCTACACCTTC. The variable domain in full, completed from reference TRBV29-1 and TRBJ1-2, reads SAVISQKPSRDICQRGTSLTIQCQVDSQVTMMFWYRQQPGQSLTLIATANQGSEATYESGFVIDKFPISRPNLTFSTLTVSNMSPEDSSIYLCSVGDTGYTFGSGTRLTVV.

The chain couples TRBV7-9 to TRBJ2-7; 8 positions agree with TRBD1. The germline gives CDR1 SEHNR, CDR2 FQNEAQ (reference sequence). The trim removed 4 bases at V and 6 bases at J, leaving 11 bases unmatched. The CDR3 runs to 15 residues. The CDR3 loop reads CASSWEGTGSIEQYF. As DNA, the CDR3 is TGTGCCAGCAGCTGGGAAGGGACAGGTTCGATCGAGCAGTACTTC.

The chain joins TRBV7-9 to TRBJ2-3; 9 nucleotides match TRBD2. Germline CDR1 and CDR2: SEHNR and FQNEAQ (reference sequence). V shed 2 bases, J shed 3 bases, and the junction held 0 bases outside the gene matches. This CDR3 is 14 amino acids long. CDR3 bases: TGTGCCAGCAGCTTACTAGCGGGAACAGATACGCAGTATTTT. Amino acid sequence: CASSLLAGTDTQYF.

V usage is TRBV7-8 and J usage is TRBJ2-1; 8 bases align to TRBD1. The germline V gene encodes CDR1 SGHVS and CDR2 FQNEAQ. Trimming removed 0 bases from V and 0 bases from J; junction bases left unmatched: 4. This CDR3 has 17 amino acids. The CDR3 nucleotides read TGTGCCAGCAGCTTAGCGCGACAGGGGAGCTCCTACAATGAGCAGTTCTTC. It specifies CASSLARQGSSYNEQFF.